The clone carrying this T cell receptor (beta chain) was observed many times. Its antigen is undetermined. After removal of 1 base from V and 5 bases from J, the junction contained 7 bases not matched to a gene. In germline, CDR1 is SGHRS, CDR2 YFSETQ. The CDR3 contains 15 residues. This specimen belongs to a study of T cells after yellow fever vaccination. The overall study: When fractions had low cell numbers, they were prepared with SMART-Seq v4 Ultra Low Input. The study, taken as a whole, reports: Across the CD4 and CD8 compartments, a small share of clonotypes was present in both.

MiXCR was run by TCRdb on the 5' RACE reads, yielding one entry per CDR3 protein. The sample has around 100,000 distinct CDR3 sequences; 8.4% are singletons. This sample comprised CD8+ T cells sorted from PBMCs, obtained 45 days after the yellow fever booster vaccination. The rearrangement joins TRBV5-1 to TRBJ2-5; TRBD1 aligns across 8 bases. This TCR was recovered from a man aged 25 to 40 who received the YFV17D yellow fever vaccine. The CDR3 region has the DNA TGCGCCAGCAGCTTGAGGCCAGGGGGCTGGGAGACCCAGTACTTC. Amino acid sequence: CASSLRPGGWETQYF.